Each of the 32 T cell receptor beta chains below was sequenced from the same sample in a study of T-cell reconstitution after alpha-beta-depleted transplantation in children. A TCRbeta library incorporating unique molecular identifiers was prepared. TCRdb re-analysed the PCR reads in MiXCR, keeping a single row per CDR3 protein. The sample gives around 670,000 distinct CDR3 sequences, roughly 14% of which show up once; around 0.76% is in the top ten. This material consisted of PBMCs, taken before TCRalphabeta/CD19-depleted stem cell transplant. The source of these receptors is a girl aged 2 to 9 with congenital amegakaryocytic thrombocytopenia, due to receive a stem cell transplant.

This clonotype came up a few times. This chain uses TRBV20-1 with TRBJ2-2; 9 nucleotides line up with TRBD2. The CDR3 covers 15 residues. Germline V CDR1 and CDR2: DFQATT, SNEGSKA (reference sequence). Trimming at V came to 1 base and at J to 7 bases, leaving 7 bases not matched to a gene. The CDR3 DNA reads TGCAGTGCTAGAGTGACTAGCGGCTCGGGCGGGGAGCTGTTTTTT. Translation: CSARVTSGSGGELFF.

At least ten counts were recorded for this clonotype. In DNA, the CDR3 is TGCAGTGCTCTTACAGGGGCTGGAAACACCATATATTTT. Protein product: CSALTGAGNTIYF. V is TRBV20-1 and J is TRBJ1-3, with 7 bases lining up with TRBD1. V lost 5 bases and J lost 2; bases outside the gene matches: 3. Germline V gene sequence: CDR1 DFQATT, CDR2 SNEGSKA (reference sequence). The CDR3 has 13 amino acids.

At least ten counts were recorded for this clonotype. One junction end does not reproduce the germline sequence, and a read error may be involved. The chain recombines TRBV3-1 with TRBJ2-1; TRBD2 might be the D (6 bases). In germline, CDR1 is LGHDT, CDR2 YNNKEL (reference sequence). This CDR3 is built from 15 residues. CDR3 in amino acids: CASSQEGSSYNEQFF. CDR3 DNA sequence: TGCGCCAGCAGCCAGGAGGGGAGCTCCTACAATGAGCAGTTCTTC.

The chain recombines TRBV5-1 with TRBJ1-2; no clear D gene. Trimming stripped 0 bases from V and 5 bases from J, with 11 bases between. Germline-derived CDR1 and CDR2 are SGHRS and YFSETQ. The length of the CDR3 is 14 residues. The DNA of the CDR3 is TGCGCCAGCAGCTTGGATCGGCCAACTTATGGCTACACCTTC. Amino acids: CASSLDRPTYGYTF.

This clonotype was detected many times. The rearrangement uses TRBV28 and TRBJ1-5; D remains ambiguous. Germline-derived CDR1 and CDR2 are MDHEN and SYDVKM. This CDR3 contains 12 residues. V was shortened by 10 bases and J by 0 bases, with 7 bases between the two germline ends. The CDR3 sequence: CAIAHSNQPQHF. CDR3 nucleotides: TGTGCCATCGCCCATAGCAATCAGCCCCAGCATTTT.

The chain is built from TRBV14 and TRBJ2-6; no definite D call. V was cut by 2 bases and J by 0 bases, with 11 bases left in between. The length of the CDR3 is 17 residues. Looked up from germline, CDR1 is SGHDN and CDR2 is FVKESK. CDR3 protein: CASSQPPPSSGANVLTF. CDR3 sequence (DNA): TGTGCCAGCAGCCAACCACCTCCAAGCTCTGGGGCCAACGTCCTGACTTTC.

The sample holds a few counts of this clonotype. The chain links TRBV27 to TRBJ2-6; TRBD1 matches at 9 bases. Germline loops: CDR1 MNHEY, CDR2 SMNVEV (reference sequence). The CDR3 is made up of 18 amino acids. J lost 1 base, V lost 3 bases, and 7 bases had no gene match. CDR3 sequence reads: CASSFLGQGLSGANVLTF. The CDR3 coding sequence is TGTGCCAGCAGTTTTTTGGGACAGGGTTTATCTGGGGCCAACGTCCTGACTTTC.

V is TRBV30 and J is TRBJ2-1; D not resolved. Deletions cut 3 bases from V and 6 bases from J, with 18 bases between. Germline assignment: CDR1 GTSNPN and CDR2 SVGIG (reference sequence). The CDR3 totals 15 residues. Here the CDR3 DNA reads TGTGCCTGGAGGAGGCTAGAAAAGCCATCCAATGAGCAGTTCTTC. It codes for CAWRRLEKPSNEQFF.

This clonotype was recorded a few times. V gene TRBV20-1 combines with J gene TRBJ2-5, with D perhaps TRBD2 (5 bases). Germline CDR1 is DFQATT and CDR2 is SNEGSKA (reference sequence). This CDR3 has 14 residues. Trimming took 6 bases from V and 1 from J, leaving 15 bases between them. CDR3 sequence (DNA): TGCAGTGCGCCCTGGGGAGCTTCCCAAGAGACCCAGTACTTC. Its translation: CSAPWGASQETQYF.

On this clonotype: This sequence may be a read error, since a much larger clone differs from it by one base. As the CDR3 is not closed by the conserved phenylalanine or tryptophan, this likely results from a read error. V usage is TRBV5-1 and J usage is TRBJ2-1; 9 nucleotides line up with TRBD2. There are 16 residues in the CDR3. In germline, CDR1 is SGHRS, CDR2 YFSETQ. V was clipped by 3 bases and J by 7 bases; unmatched bases: 11. The CDR3 protein is CASSSLGGRAGNEQFL. CDR3 coding DNA: TGCGCCAGCAGCTCGCTTGGCGGGAGGGCCGGGAATGAGCAGTTCTTA.

This clonotype was seen more than once but under ten times. The rearrangement joins TRBV7-9 to TRBJ2-1; D unclear. This CDR3 is built from 15 residues. Germline V lookup: CDR1 SEHNR, CDR2 FQNEAQ (reference sequence). Trimming stripped 1 base from V and 5 bases from J, with 12 bases between. The CDR3 spells CASSLGGVRHNEQFF. The CDR3 bases are TGTGCCAGCAGCTTAGGTGGTGTGCGGCACAATGAGCAGTTCTTC.

Only a few counts were recorded for this clonotype. The J gene is TRBJ2-2, the V gene TRBV5-1; D is unclear. The CDR3 is 14 residues long. In germline, CDR1 is SGHRS, CDR2 YFSETQ. Between the trimmed V and J ends, which lost 2 bases and 5 bases, there was a span of 10 bases. The CDR3 nucleotides read TGCGCCAGCAGCTTCGCACAGAATACCGGGGAGCTGTTTTTT. It yields the protein CASSFAQNTGELFF.

The chain links TRBV20-1 to TRBJ2-3, with 7 bases aligning to TRBD2. CDR3 size: 15 residues. V lost 6 bases and J lost 2; bases outside the gene matches: 11. The V gene's germline CDR1 is DFQATT and CDR2 SNEGSKA (reference sequence). CDR3 sequence reads: CSAPRRGGTTDTQYF. CDR3 in DNA: TGCAGTGCCCCCCGTCGGGGAGGGACCACAGATACGCAGTATTTT.

The V gene is TRBV20-1, the J gene TRBJ2-7; maybe TRBD1 (6 bases). With 4 bases removed from V and 3 bases from J, the gap between germline ends came to 16 bases. The CDR3 extends over 14 amino acids. Germline CDR1 reads DFQATT; CDR2 reads SNEGSKA (reference sequence). This chain's CDR3 is CSAIGPGQYYEQYF. For the CDR3, the DNA is TGCAGTGCTATCGGCCCCGGACAGTACTACGAGCAGTACTTC.

This clonotype was seen more than once but under ten times. The chain links TRBV7-2 to TRBJ1-2; TRBD1 aligns across 8 bases. This CDR3 region has 12 residues. J lost 8 bases, V lost 4 bases, and 3 bases had no gene match. Germline CDR1 reads SGHTA; CDR2 reads FQGNSA. CDR3 residues: CASSSTGDGYTF. The DNA for the CDR3 is TGTGCCAGCAGCTCGACAGGGGACGGCTACACCTTC.

This clonotype was found many times. V gene TRBV5-1 combines with J gene TRBJ2-7, with 10 bases identical to TRBD2. This CDR3 contains 13 residues. CDR1 is SGHRS and CDR2 is YFSETQ in the germline V gene. V trimming: 8 bases; J trimming: 2 bases; junction bases outside the gene matches: 4. The CDR3 DNA follows: TGCGCCAGTGGACTAGCGGATACCTACGAGCAGTACTTC. Translated, it gives CASGLADTYEQYF.

There are a few counts of this clonotype. V and J are TRBV5-1 and TRBJ2-1; D might be TRBD1 (5 bases). This CDR3 region has 13 residues. Trimming pared 6 bases from V and 5 bases from J, leaving 12 bases between. The V gene's germline CDR1 is SGHRS and CDR2 YFSETQ. DNA of the CDR3: TGCGCCAGCAAAATTGCAGGGAACAATGAGCAGTTCTTC. Its translation is CASKIAGNNEQFF.

Ten or more counts support this clonotype. The chain links TRBV20-1 to TRBJ1-1; 9 nucleotides align to TRBD1. Per germline, CDR1 DFQATT and CDR2 SNEGSKA (reference sequence). V lost 6 bases and J lost 8; bases outside the gene matches: 4. This CDR3 is 11 amino acids long. CDR3 DNA sequence: TGCAGTGCCCCGGGGACAGGGGAAGCTTTCTTT. It translates to CSAPGTGEAFF.

The V gene is TRBV20-1, the J gene TRBJ2-3, with 11 bases matching TRBD2. Germline CDR1 is DFQATT and CDR2 is SNEGSKA (reference sequence). J was trimmed by 5 bases and V by 6 bases; bases with no gene match: 10. The CDR3 is 15 amino acids. Written as DNA, the CDR3 is TGCAGTGCCAGCTCGACTAGCGGGATTAGAGATACGCAGTATTTT. It specifies CSASSTSGIRDTQYF.

The sample holds a few counts of this clonotype. The chain uses TRBV12-5 and TRBJ2-5; TRBD1 might be the D (7 bases). The CDR3 runs to 16 residues. Trimming pared 7 bases from V and 0 bases from J, leaving 18 bases between. Germline-derived CDR1 and CDR2 are LGHNT and FRNRAP. The CDR3 coding sequence is TGTGCTAGTGTTTCATTGACAGGGAGGCACCAAGAGACCCAGTACTTC. It codes for CASVSLTGRHQETQYF.

This clonotype was counted between two and nine times. The chain couples TRBV20-1 to TRBJ1-2; D remains unclear. CDR3 size: 15 residues. The V end lost 6 bases, the J end lost 3 bases, and 20 bases lay between the germline ends. Germline CDR1 reads DFQATT; CDR2 reads SNEGSKA (reference sequence). The CDR3 sequence: CSAPIRTSADYGYTF. CDR3 coding DNA: TGCAGTGCCCCGATCAGGACCTCGGCTGACTATGGCTACACCTTC.

The chain joins TRBV29-1 to TRBJ2-3, with 8 positions matching TRBD2. V shed 6 bases and J 4 bases; nucleotides not matched to a gene: 9. Germline V gives CDR1 SQVTM, CDR2 ANQGSEA. CDR3 length: 14 residues. CDR3 amino acids: CSVRGAGGSDTQYF. CDR3 bases: TGCAGCGTGAGGGGTGCGGGAGGTTCAGATACGCAGTATTTT.

J is TRBJ1-2 and V is TRBV5-1; D remains ambiguous. Germline CDR1 is SGHRS and CDR2 is YFSETQ. Deletions cut 1 base from V and 4 bases from J, with 14 bases between. The CDR3 totals 15 residues. The CDR3 loop reads CASSLQRPEGYGYTF. For the CDR3, the DNA is TGCGCCAGCAGCTTGCAACGGCCTGAGGGCTATGGCTACACCTTC.

The sample holds many counts of this clonotype. The chain couples TRBV12-3 or TRBV12-4 to TRBJ1-5; D remains unclear. Between the trimmed V and J ends, which lost 1 base and 2 bases, there was a span of 12 bases. The CDR3 totals 16 residues. DNA for the CDR3: TGTGCCAGCAGTTTAGTTGTGGCAAGGGGCAATCAGCCCCAGCATTTT. Translated, it gives CASSLVVARGNQPQHF.

The gene calls are TRBV2 and TRBJ2-1, with D tentatively TRBD2 (5 bases). Germline V CDR1 and CDR2: SNHLY, FYNNEI. The CDR3 is made up of 12 amino acids. Trimming shortened V by 6 bases and J by 4 bases, and 7 bases separated the two germline ends. This chain's CDR3 is CASRGVYNEQFF. CDR3 coding DNA: TGTGCCAGCAGGGGAGTGTACAATGAGCAGTTCTTC. Based on the CDR3 plus reference TRBV2 and TRBJ2-1, the full variable domain is EPEVTQTPSHQVTQMGQEVILRCVPISNHLYFYWYRQILGQKVEFLVSFYNNEISEKSEIFDDQFSVERPDGSNFTLKIRSTKLEDSAMYFCASRGVYNEQFFGPGTRLTVL.

This clonotype was counted many times. The chain recombines TRBV12-3 or TRBV12-4 with TRBJ1-1; D may be TRBD1 (5 bases). There are 13 residues in the CDR3. V was clipped by 8 bases and J by 0 bases, with 10 bases between them. The CDR3 sequence: CASLDRLNTEAFF. CDR3 DNA sequence: TGTGCCAGCCTCGACAGACTGAACACTGAAGCTTTCTTT.

This clonotype was recorded a few times. The chain is built from TRBV20-1 and TRBJ2-7; TRBD2 agrees at 8 bases. The J segment lost 2 bases and the V segment lost 3 bases, leaving 6 bases of the junction unmatched. The CDR3 contains 14 residues. Germline CDR1 is DFQATT and CDR2 is SNEGSKA (reference sequence). CDR3 in DNA: TGCAGTGCTAGGAGGCGGGAGGCAACCTACGAGCAGTACTTC. Its translation: CSARRREATYEQYF.

This clonotype came up a few times. The chain carries TRBV5-5 and TRBJ1-6; weak D call: TRBD1 (5 bases). The CDR3 runs to 18 residues. The germline V gene has CDR1 SGHKS and CDR2 YYEKEE (reference sequence). Between the trimmed V and J ends, which lost 3 bases and 0 bases, there was a span of 16 bases. CDR3 region: CASSWSGDSSSYNSPLHF. CDR3 in DNA: TGTGCCAGCAGCTGGAGTGGGGACTCGAGCTCCTATAATTCACCCCTCCACTTT. Looking up the rest from reference TRBV5-5 and TRBJ1-6 gives the full variable domain: DAGVTQSPTHLIKTRGQQVTLRCSPISGHKSVSWYQQVLGQGPQFIFQYYEKEERGRGNFPDRFSARQFPNYSSELNVNALLLGDSALYLCASSWSGDSSSYNSPLHFGNGTRLTVT.

This clonotype was seen at least ten times. The chain is built from TRBV28 and TRBJ2-3; D is uncertain. Germline V gene sequence: CDR1 MDHEN, CDR2 SYDVKM. V was pared by 6 bases and J by 5 bases, with 6 bases between. This CDR3 contains 11 residues. The CDR3 is CASRMLDTQYF. The CDR3 DNA sequence: TGTGCCAGCAGGATGTTAGATACGCAGTATTTT.

This clonotype was detected only a few times. The rearrangement joins TRBV20-1 to TRBJ2-3; TRBD2 aligns across 11 bases. Germline-derived CDR1 and CDR2 are DFQATT and SNEGSKA (reference sequence). V gave up 1 base and J gave up 2 bases; unmatched junction bases: 8. This CDR3 spans 17 amino acids. The CDR3 spells CSARGRGLADSTDTQYF. CDR3 nucleotides: TGCAGTGCTAGAGGTCGGGGACTAGCGGATTCCACAGATACGCAGTATTTT.

This clonotype was observed a few times. The gene calls are TRBV7-2 and TRBJ2-3; a weak D match, TRBD2 (5 bases). The V and J ends lost 4 bases and 0 bases respectively, with 14 bases between them. From germline, CDR1 is SGHTA and CDR2 FQGNSA. This CDR3 region has 16 residues. The CDR3 protein is CASSSRARTSTDTQYF. The DNA for the CDR3 is TGTGCCAGCAGCTCTCGGGCCCGGACTAGCACAGATACGCAGTATTTT.

The rearrangement links TRBV18 to TRBJ1-2, with unresolved D. Germline assignment: CDR1 KGHSH and CDR2 LQKENI. Between the trimmed V and J ends, which lost 1 base and 6 bases, there was a span of 9 bases. The CDR3 runs 13 residues. CDR3 in amino acids: CASSPRAEDGYTF. As DNA, the CDR3 is TGTGCCAGCTCACCACGAGCAGAGGATGGCTACACCTTC.